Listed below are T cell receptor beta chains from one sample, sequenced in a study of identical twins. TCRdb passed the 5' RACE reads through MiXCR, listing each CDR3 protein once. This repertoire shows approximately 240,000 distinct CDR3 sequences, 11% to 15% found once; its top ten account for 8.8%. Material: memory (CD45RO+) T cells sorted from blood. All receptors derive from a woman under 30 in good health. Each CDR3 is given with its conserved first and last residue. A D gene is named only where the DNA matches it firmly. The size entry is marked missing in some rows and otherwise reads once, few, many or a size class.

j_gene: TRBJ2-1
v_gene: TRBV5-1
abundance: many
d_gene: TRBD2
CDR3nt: TGCGCCAGCAGCTTGGGACTAGCGGGGGCTAATGAGCAGTTCTTC
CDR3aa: CASSLGLAGANEQFF

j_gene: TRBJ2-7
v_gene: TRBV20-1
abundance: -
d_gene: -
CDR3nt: TGCAGTGCTAGAGTAAACTACGAGCAGTACTTC
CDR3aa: CSARVNYEQYF

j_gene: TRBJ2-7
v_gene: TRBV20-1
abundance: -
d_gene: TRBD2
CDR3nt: TGCAGTGCTAGAGATCGGCATCGACTAGCGGGAGGAGGGCAGTACTTC
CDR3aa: CSARDRHRLAGGGQYF

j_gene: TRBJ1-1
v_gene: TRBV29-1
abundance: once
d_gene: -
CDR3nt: TGCAGCGTTAATCAGAACACTGAAGCTTTCTTT
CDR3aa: CSVNQNTEAFF

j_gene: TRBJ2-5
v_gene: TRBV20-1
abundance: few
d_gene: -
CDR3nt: TGCAGTGCGCCTCAGTATTTGGAGACCCAGTACTTC
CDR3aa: CSAPQYLETQYF

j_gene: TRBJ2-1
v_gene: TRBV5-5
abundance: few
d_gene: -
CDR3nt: TGTGCCAGCAGCTTGACAAGACCAACTTACAATGAGCAGTTCTTC
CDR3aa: CASSLTRPTYNEQFF

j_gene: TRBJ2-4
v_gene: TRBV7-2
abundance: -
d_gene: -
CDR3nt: TGTGCCAGCAGCTTAGAAGCTGGGATAAACATTCAGTACTTC
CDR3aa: CASSLEAGINIQYF

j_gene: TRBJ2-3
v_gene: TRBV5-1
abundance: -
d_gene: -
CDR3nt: TGCGCCAGCAGCTTGGACCCCAACCCACCCACAGATACGCAGTATTTT
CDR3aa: CASSLDPNPPTDTQYF

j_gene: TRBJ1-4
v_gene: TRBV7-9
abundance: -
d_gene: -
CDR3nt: TGTGCCAGCAGCCTAGCGGGGGTTTGGAATGAAAAACTGTTTTTT
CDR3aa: CASSLAGVWNEKLFF

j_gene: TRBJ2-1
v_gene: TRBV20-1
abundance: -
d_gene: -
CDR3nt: TGCAGTGCTAGTAAAAAGCGGGAAGGGGGCAATGAGCAGTTCTTC
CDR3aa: CSASKKREGGNEQFF